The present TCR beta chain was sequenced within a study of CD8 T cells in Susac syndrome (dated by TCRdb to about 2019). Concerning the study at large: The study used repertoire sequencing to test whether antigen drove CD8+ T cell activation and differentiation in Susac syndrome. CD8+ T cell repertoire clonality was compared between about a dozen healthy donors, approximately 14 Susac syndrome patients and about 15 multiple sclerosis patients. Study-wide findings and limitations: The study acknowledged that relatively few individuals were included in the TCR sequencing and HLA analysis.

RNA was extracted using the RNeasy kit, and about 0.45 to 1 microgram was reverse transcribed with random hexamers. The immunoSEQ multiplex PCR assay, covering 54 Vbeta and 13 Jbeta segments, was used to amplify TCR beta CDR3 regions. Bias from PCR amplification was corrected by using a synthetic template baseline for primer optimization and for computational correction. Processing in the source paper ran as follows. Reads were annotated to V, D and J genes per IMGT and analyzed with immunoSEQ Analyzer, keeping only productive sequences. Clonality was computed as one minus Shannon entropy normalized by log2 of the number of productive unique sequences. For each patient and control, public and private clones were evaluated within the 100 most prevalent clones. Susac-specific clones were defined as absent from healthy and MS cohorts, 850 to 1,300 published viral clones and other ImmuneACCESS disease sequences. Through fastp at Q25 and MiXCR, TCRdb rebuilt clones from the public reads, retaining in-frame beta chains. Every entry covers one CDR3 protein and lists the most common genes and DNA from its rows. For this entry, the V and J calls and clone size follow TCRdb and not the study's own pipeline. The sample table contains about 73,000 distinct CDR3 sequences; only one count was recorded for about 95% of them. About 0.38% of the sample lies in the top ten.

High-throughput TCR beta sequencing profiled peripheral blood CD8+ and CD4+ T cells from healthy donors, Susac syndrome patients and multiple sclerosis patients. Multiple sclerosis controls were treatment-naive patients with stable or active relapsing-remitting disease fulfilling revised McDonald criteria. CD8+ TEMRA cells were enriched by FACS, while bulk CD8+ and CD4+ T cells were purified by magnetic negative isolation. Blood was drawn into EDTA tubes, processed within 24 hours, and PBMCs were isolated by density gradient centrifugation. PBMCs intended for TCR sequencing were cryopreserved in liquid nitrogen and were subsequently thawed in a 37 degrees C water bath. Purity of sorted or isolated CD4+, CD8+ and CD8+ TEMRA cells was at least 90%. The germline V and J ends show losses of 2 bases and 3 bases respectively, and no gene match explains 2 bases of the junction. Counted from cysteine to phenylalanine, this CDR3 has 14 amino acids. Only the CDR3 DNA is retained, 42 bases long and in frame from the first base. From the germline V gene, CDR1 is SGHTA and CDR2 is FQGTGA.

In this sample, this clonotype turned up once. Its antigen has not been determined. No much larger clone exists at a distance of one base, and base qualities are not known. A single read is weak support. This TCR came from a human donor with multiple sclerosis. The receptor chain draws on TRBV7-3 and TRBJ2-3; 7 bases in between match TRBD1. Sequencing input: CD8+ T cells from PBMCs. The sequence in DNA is TGTGCCAGCAGCTTAGACAGGGAGACAGATACGCAGTATTTT. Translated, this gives CASSLDRETDTQYF.